This is a list of T cell receptor beta chains from one sample in a study of beta chain features in type 1 diabetes. The method was immunoSEQ multiplex PCR; TCRdb's version includes in-frame clones alone and lacks a portion of them. The table shows more than 150,000 clones, with roughly 9% occurring only once. The sequencing input was central memory CD4+ T cells from blood. These TCRs come from a woman aged 30 to 39 with type 1 diabetes. Both conserved end residues are part of each CDR3. The order of the fields is clone size, J gene, D gene, V gene, CDR3 length, CDR3 DNA, CDR3 protein. D genes are given only for firm matches. The listing skips clone size in some rows; elsewhere it reads once, few, many or a size class.

>few|TRBJ1-5|TRBD1|TRBV28|15
TGTGCCAGCAGACCCGGACAGGGGCGCAATCAGCCCCAGCATTTT
CASRPGQGRNQPQHF
>few|TRBJ2-5|.|TRBV13|13
TGTGCCAGCAGCACCGGAGGTGGTGAGACCCAGTACTTC
CASSTGGGETQYF
>few|TRBJ1-5|TRBD1|TRBV18|15
TGTGCCAGCTCTTATGGGACAGGGAGAGATCAGCCCCAGCATTTT
CASSYGTGRDQPQHF
>few|TRBJ1-4|.|TRBV4-1|17
TGCGCCAGCAGCCGGACTGGATCGGCAGACAATTTTGAAAAACTGTTTTTT
CASSRTGSADNFEKLFF
>few|TRBJ2-3|TRBD2|TRBV7-2|15
TGTGCCAGCAGCCCCCGACTAGCGAGCACAGATACGCAGTATTTT
CASSPRLASTDTQYF
>few|TRBJ1-5|.|TRBV7-6|12
TGTGCCAGCAGCTTAATACAGGGGCCCCAGCATTTT
CASSLIQGPQHF
>few|TRBJ1-1|TRBD1|TRBV18|14
TGTGCCAGCTCACGACAGGGGGGGAACACTGAAGCTTTCTTT
CASSRQGGNTEAFF
>many|TRBJ1-1|.|TRBV19|15
TGTGCCAGTAGAGATCGGGGGACTTCGGACACTGAAGCTTTCTTT
CASRDRGTSDTEAFF
>.|TRBJ1-2|.|TRBV7-9|13
TGTGCCAGCAGCTTAGGACAGAGCTATGGCTACACCTTC
CASSLGQSYGYTF
>.|TRBJ2-1|TRBD2|TRBV7-7|15
TGTGCTAGCAGCTTAGGCGGGAGTATCAACAATGAGCAGTTCTTC
CASSLGGSINNEQFF
>few|TRBJ1-2|.|TRBV11-2|12
TGTGCCAGCAGCATCACAGGCCGAGGCTACACCTTC
CASSITGRGYTF
>.|TRBJ2-3|TRBD1|TRBV29-1|16
TGCAGCGTTGACGGGGAGGAAACAGGGGGGACAGATACGCAGTATTTT
CSVDGEETGGTDTQYF
>.|TRBJ2-1|.|TRBV19|14
TGTGCCAGTAGTATTGGGGGGGCCCTCGGTGAGCAGTTCTTC
CASSIGGALGEQFF
>.|TRBJ2-1|.|TRBV29-1|13
TGCAGCGTTGAAGGCCGGTTCGGGAATGAGCAGTTCTTC
CSVEGRFGNEQFF
>few|TRBJ2-2|.|TRBV7-2|13
TGTGCCAGCAGCTCCCGGGTGTCCGGGGAGCTGTTTTTT
CASSSRVSGELFF
>few|TRBJ2-7|.|TRBV28|15
TGTGCCAGCAGTGGGGCGGACACTTCAGCCTACGAGCAGTACTTC
CASSGADTSAYEQYF
>.|TRBJ2-1|TRBD2|TRBV7-2|15
TGTGCCAGCAGCCCTCTAGCGGGTGCCTACAATGAGCAGTTCTTC
CASSPLAGAYNEQFF
>few|TRBJ1-2|TRBD1|TRBV7-9|13
TGTGCCAGCAGCCCAGGGGGCGGCTATGGCTACACCTTC
CASSPGGGYGYTF
>few|TRBJ1-1|TRBD1|TRBV5-1|14
TGCGCCAGCAGCGAGGGGGCGACGAACACTGAAGCTTTCTTT
CASSEGATNTEAFF
>.|TRBJ1-1|.|TRBV6-6|13
TGTGCCAGCAGTCTTGGCGGGGACACTGAAGCTTTCTTT
CASSLGGDTEAFF
>few|TRBJ1-5|.|TRBV18|17
TGTGCCAGCTCACCTCCATCAGAATCGACACCGCGTCAGCCCCAGCATTTT
CASSPPSESTPRQPQHF
>once|TRBJ2-3|.|TRBV29-1|15
TGCAGCGCCTCCGAGGCGGAAGGCCCGACAGATACGCAGTATTTT
CSASEAEGPTDTQYF
>.|TRBJ1-2|.|TRBV7-2|12
TGTGCCAGCTCCCGCGGCACCTATGGCTACACCTTC
CASSRGTYGYTF
>.|TRBJ2-1|.|TRBV5-4|18
TGTGCCAGCAGCTTGTTCCTTGCGGGGACCCCTAAGGACGATGAGCAGTTCTTC
CASSLFLAGTPKDDEQFF
>few|TRBJ1-5|.|TRBV5-6|17
TGTGCCAGCAGCCTCCTCCAGGGCACGAGTAACAATCAGCCCCAGCATTTT
CASSLLQGTSNNQPQHF
>.|TRBJ2-1|.|TRBV7-8|11
TGTGCCAGCAGCCACCACTTGGAGCAGTTCTTC
CASSHHLEQFF
>few|TRBJ2-7|.|TRBV29-1|13
TGCAGCGTTGGACCGGGGACACCTGGGGAGCAGTACTTC
CSVGPGTPGEQYF
>few|TRBJ2-7|TRBD2|TRBV19|16
TGTGCCAGTAGTAATCAGGGACTAGCGGGAGTGGTCGAGCAGTACTTC
CASSNQGLAGVVEQYF
>.|TRBJ2-3|TRBD2|TRBV11-2|18
TGTGCCAGCAGCTTGCGAACGTTAGCGGGAGGGAGGACAGATACGCAGTATTTT
CASSLRTLAGGRTDTQYF
>.|TRBJ1-1|TRBD1|TRBV5-1|15
TGCGCCAGCAGCTTGGCCCTAGGACAGGGTCCGGAAGCTTTCTTT
CASSLALGQGPEAFF